This T cell receptor (beta chain) was sequenced during a study of blood T cell repertoires in COVID-19. Study-wide background: In each case, the material was cDNA or gDNA derived from T cells, B-cell-depleted T cells, or PBMCs.

The V gene lost 3 bases and the J gene lost 0 bases, with 7 bases spanning the gap. The CDR3 sequence is 14 residues long. CDR1 is MDHEN, CDR2 SYDVKM, per germline. Original processing notes: Amplification of reference gene primers was used by the study to estimate nucleated cell counts. Some clones are missing from TCRdb's copy, which holds only in-frame ones; the method was immunoSEQ multiplex PCR. The DNA was the basis for D and trimming; V, J and clone size are from that table. The sample shows tens of thousands of clones, around 86% of them seen only once. This chain links TRBV28 with TRBJ2-3; D is possibly TRBD2 (6 bases). Sequencing input: peripheral blood. This sequence was found in a human donor in a cohort sampled during active COVID-19. CDR3 residues: CASSLGGSTDTQYF. CDR3 nucleotide sequence: TGTGCCAGCAGTTTGGGGGGTAGCACAGATACGCAGTATTTT.